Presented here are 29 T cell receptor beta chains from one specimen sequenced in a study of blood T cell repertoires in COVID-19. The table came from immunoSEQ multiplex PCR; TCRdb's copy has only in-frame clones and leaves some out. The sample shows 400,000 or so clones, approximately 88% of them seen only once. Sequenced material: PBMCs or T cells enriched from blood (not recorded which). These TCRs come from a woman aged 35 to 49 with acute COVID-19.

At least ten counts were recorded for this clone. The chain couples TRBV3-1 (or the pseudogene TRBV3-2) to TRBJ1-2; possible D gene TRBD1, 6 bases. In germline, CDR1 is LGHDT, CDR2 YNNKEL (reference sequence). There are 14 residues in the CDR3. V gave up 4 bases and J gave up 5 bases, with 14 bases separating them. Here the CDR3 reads CASSPPDSLYGYTF. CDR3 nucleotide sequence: TGTGCCAGCAGCCCCCCGGACAGCTTGTATGGCTACACCTTC.

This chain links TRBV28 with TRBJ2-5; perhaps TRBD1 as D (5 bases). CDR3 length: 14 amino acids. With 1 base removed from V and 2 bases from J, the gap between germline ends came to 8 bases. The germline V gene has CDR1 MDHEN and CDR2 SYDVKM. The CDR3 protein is CASSLSRAQETQYF. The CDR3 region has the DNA TGTGCCAGCAGTTTATCCAGGGCACAAGAGACCCAGTACTTC.

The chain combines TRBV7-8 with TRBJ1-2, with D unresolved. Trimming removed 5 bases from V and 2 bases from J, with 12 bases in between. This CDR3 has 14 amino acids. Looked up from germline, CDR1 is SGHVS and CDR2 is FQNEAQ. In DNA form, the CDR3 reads TGTGCCAGCAGCCCGTCGGCAGCGAACTATGGCTACACCTTC. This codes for CASSPSAANYGYTF.

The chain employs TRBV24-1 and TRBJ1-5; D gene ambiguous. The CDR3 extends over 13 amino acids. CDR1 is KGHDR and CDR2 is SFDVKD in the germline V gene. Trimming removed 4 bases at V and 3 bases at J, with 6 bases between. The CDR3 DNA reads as TGTGCCACCAGTGACAGGAACAATCAGCCCCAGCATTTT. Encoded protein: CATSDRNNQPQHF.

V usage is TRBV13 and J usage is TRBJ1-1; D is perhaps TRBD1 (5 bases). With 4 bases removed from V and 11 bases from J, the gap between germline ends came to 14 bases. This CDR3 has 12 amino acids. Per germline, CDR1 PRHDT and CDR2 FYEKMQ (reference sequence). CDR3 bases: TGTGCCAGCAGCTCGGACAAATTCGGGGCTTTCTTT. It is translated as CASSSDKFGAFF.

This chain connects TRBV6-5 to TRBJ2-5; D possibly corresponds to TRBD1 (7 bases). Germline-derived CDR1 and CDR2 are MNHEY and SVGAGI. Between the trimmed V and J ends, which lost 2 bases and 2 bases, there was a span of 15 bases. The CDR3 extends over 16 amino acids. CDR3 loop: CASSYGIAGGQETQYF. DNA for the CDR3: TGTGCCAGCAGTTACGGAATAGCAGGGGGGCAAGAGACCCAGTACTTC.

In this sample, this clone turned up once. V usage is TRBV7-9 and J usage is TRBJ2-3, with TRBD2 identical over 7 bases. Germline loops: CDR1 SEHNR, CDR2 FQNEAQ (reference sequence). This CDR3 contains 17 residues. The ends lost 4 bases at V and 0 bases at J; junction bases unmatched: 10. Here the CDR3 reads CASSSPGGGASTDTQYF. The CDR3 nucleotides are TGTGCCAGCAGCTCTCCCGGCGGGGGTGCTAGCACAGATACGCAGTATTTT.

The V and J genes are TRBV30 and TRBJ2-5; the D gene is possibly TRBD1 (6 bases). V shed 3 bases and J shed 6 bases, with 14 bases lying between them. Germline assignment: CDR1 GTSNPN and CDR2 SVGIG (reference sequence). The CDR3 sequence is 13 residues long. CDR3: CAWRATGIKTQYF. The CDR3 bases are TGTGCCTGGAGGGCAACAGGGATCAAGACCCAGTACTTC.

The CDR3 DNA is TGTGCCAGCGGGGACAGGCAACAAGAGACCCAGTACTTC. Residues: CASGDRQQETQYF. This rearrangement joins TRBV5-5 to TRBJ2-5; 8 bases match TRBD1. Germline-derived CDR1 and CDR2 are SGHKS and YYEKEE (reference sequence). The CDR3 is 13 amino acids. V was clipped by 7 bases and J by 2 bases; unmatched bases: 4. The variable domain in full, completed from reference TRBV5-5 and TRBJ2-5, reads DAGVTQSPTHLIKTRGQQVTLRCSPISGHKSVSWYQQVLGQGPQFIFQYYEKEERGRGNFPDRFSARQFPNYSSELNVNALLLGDSALYLCASGDRQQETQYFGPGTRLLVL.

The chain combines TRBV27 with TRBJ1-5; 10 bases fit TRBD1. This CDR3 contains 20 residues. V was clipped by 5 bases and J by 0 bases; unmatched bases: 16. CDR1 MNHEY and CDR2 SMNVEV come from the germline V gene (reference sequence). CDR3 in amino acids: CASSPLRQGAFQFSNQPQHF. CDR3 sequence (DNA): TGTGCCAGCAGTCCACTTCGACAGGGGGCTTTTCAATTTAGCAATCAGCCCCAGCATTTT.

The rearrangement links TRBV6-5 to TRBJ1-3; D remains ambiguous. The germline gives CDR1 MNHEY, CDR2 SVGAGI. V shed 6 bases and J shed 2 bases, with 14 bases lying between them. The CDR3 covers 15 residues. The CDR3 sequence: CASSSGRWTGNTIYF. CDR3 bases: TGTGCCAGCAGCTCCGGGAGGTGGACTGGAAACACCATATATTTT.

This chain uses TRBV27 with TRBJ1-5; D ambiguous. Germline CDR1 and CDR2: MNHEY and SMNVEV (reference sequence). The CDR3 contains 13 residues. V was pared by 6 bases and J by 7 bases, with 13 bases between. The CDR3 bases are TGTGCCAGCAGAATGATAGGAGACCAGCCCCAGCATTTT. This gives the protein CASRMIGDQPQHF.

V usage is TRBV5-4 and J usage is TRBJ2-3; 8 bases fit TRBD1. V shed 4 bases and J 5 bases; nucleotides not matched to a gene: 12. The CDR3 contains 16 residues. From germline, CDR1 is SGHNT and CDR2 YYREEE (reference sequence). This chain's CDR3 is CASSGGTGGRVDTQYF. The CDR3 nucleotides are TGTGCCAGCAGCGGGGGGACAGGTGGCCGTGTAGATACGCAGTATTTT.

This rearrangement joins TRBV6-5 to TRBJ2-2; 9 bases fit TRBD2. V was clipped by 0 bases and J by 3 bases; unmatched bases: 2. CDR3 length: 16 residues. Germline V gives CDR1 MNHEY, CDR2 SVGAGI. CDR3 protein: CASSYSRTSDTGELFF. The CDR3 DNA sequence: TGTGCCAGCAGTTACTCGCGGACTAGCGACACCGGGGAGCTGTTTTTT.

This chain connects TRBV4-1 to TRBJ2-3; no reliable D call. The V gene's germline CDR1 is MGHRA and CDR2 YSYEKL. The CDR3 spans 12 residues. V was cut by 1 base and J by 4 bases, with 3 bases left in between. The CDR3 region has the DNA TGCGCCAGCAGCCAAGTCGCAGATACGCAGTATTTT. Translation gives CASSQVADTQYF.

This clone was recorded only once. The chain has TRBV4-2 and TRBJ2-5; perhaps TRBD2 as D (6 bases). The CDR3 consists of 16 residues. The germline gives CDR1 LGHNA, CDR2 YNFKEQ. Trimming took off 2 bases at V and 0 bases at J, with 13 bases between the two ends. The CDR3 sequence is CASSQSRGGYQETQYF. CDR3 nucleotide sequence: TGTGCCAGCAGCCAATCCCGCGGAGGGTACCAAGAGACCCAGTACTTC.

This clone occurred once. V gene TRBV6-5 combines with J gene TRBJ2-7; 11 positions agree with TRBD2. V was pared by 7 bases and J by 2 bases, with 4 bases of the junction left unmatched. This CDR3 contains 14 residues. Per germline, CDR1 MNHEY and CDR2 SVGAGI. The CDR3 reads CASTLSGGAYEQYF. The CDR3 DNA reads TGTGCCAGCACTCTTAGCGGGGGGGCCTACGAGCAGTACTTC.

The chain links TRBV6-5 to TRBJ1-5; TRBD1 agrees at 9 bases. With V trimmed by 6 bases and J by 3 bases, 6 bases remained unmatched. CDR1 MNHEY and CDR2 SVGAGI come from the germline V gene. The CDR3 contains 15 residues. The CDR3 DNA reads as TGTGCCAGCAGCCTGGACAGGGGACCCAATCAGCCCCAGCATTTT. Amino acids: CASSLDRGPNQPQHF.

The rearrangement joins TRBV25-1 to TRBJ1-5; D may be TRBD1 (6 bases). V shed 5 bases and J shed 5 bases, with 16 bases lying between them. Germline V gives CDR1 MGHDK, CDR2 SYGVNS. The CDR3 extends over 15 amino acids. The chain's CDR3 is CASSSGGERDQPQHF. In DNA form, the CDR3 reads TGTGCCAGCAGTTCGGGGGGCGAGCGGGATCAGCCCCAGCATTTT.

The CDR3 coding sequence is TGTGCCAGCAGTGCCTACCTCACAGGGGGCTCTGGAAACACCATATATTTT. It specifies CASSAYLTGGSGNTIYF. V gene TRBV6-1 combines with J gene TRBJ1-3, with 8 bases aligning to TRBD1. The germline gives CDR1 MNHNS, CDR2 SASEGT. V was pared by 4 bases and J by 0 bases, with 8 bases of the junction left unmatched. The CDR3 runs to 17 residues.

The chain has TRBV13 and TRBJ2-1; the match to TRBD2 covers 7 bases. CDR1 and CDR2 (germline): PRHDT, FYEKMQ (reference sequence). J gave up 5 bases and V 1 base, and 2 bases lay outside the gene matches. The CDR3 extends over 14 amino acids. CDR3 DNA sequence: TGTGCCAGCAGCTTAGTGGGGGGGAACAATGAGCAGTTCTTC. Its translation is CASSLVGGNNEQFF. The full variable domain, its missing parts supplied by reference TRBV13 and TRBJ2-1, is AAGVIQSPRHLIKEKRETATLKCYPIPRHDTVYWYQQGPGQDPQFLISFYEKMQSDKGSIPDRFSAQQFSDYHSELNMSSLELGDSALYFCASSLVGGNNEQFFGPGTRLTVL.

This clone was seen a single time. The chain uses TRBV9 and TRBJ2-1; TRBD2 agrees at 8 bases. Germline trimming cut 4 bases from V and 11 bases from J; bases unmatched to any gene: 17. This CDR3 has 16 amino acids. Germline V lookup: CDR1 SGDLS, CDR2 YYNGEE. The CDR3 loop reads CASSPRPGGITMQQFF. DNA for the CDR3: TGTGCCAGCAGCCCCCGACCGGGGGGGATTACAATGCAGCAGTTCTTC.

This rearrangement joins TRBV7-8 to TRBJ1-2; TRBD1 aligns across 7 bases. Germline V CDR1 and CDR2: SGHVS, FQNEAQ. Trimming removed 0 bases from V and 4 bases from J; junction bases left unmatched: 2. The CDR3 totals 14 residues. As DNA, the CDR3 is TGTGCCAGCAGCTTAGCCGGGACAGCCTATGGCTACACCTTC. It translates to CASSLAGTAYGYTF.

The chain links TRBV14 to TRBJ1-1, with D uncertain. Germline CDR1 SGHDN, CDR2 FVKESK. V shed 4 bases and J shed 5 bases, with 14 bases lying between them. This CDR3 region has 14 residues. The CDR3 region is CASSPLGVRTEAFF. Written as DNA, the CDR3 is TGTGCCAGCAGCCCCCTCGGGGTGCGAACTGAAGCTTTCTTT.

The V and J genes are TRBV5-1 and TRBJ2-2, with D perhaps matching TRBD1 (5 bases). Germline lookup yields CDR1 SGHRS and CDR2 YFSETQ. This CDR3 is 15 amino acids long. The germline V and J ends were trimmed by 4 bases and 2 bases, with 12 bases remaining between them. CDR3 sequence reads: CASSLQGSNTGELFF. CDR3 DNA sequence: TGCGCCAGCAGCCTGCAGGGATCTAACACCGGGGAGCTGTTTTTT.

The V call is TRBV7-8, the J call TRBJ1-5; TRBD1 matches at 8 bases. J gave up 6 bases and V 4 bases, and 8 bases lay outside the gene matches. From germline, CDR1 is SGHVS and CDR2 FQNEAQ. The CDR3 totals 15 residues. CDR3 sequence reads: CASSSRTGLPQPQHF. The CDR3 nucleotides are TGTGCCAGCAGCTCGCGGACAGGGTTGCCTCAGCCCCAGCATTTT.

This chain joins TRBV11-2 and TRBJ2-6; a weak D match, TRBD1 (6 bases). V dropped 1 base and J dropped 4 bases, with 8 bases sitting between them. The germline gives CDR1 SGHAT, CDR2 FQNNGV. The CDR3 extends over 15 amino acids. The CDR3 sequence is CASSLVGAGANVLTF. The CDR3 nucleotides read TGTGCCAGCAGCTTAGTGGGGGCCGGGGCCAACGTCCTGACTTTC.

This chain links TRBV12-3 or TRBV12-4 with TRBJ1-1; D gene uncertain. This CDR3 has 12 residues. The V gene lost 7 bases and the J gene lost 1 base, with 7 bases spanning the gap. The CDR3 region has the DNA TGTGCCAGCACCCCTTGGAACACTGAAGCTTTCTTT. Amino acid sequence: CASTPWNTEAFF.

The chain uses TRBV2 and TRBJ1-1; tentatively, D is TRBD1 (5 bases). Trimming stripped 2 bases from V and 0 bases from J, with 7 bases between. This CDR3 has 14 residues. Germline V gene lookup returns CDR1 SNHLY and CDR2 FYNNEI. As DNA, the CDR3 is TGTGCCAGCAGTGAACGACAGATGAACACTGAAGCTTTCTTT. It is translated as CASSERQMNTEAFF.